The clone carrying this T cell receptor (beta chain) was detected a few times. The antigen is undetermined. Germline V gene lookup returns CDR1 SNHLY and CDR2 FYNNEI. The CDR3 contains 18 residues. cDNA libraries of TCR beta carried unique molecular identifiers. Once about 0.95 to 10 million T cells were used, 400,000 to 550,000 cDNA molecules resulted. TCRdb recomputed calls from the PCR reads with MiXCR, one row per CDR3 protein. This table has 740,000 or so distinct CDR3 sequences, approximately 53% appearing once. This specimen comes from a study of post-analysis software for immune sequencing data. Study-wide context: Relapsing-remitting, secondary progressive and progressive-relapsing forms made up the multiple sclerosis disease courses.

Findings and limits, study-wide: Controls had significantly higher normalized Chao1 diversity than multiple sclerosis patients. Roughly 5 TRBV segments occurring more often in patients than controls included TRBV5-6, TRBV5-1 and TRBV20-1.

The chain has TRBV2 and TRBJ2-4; 14 positions agree with TRBD2. The J call may be wrong; the DNA end is better matched by TRBJ2-7. Sequenced sample: blood. This clonotype was sampled from a girl aged 5-17 years with multiple sclerosis. This CDR3 is CASSFPGLAGEISYEQYF. DNA of the CDR3: TGTGCCAGCAGTTTCCCGGGACTAGCGGGAGAGATCTCCTACGAGCAGTACTTC.